These T cell receptor beta chains were read from a single sample in a study of cytomegalovirus exposure and HLA in healthy donors. This table comes from immunoSEQ multiplex PCR, and its TCRdb copy is limited to in-frame clones, with some not included. Of 85,000 to 130,000 clones detected, roughly 9.1% appear once; the ten largest clones hold under 6.5%. The sample was PBMCs. The receptors derive from a man aged 35 to 55 in good health and CMV-seropositive. The CDR3 runs from the conserved cysteine through the conserved F or W. Size tells how often a clone was seen (once, few, many) or the class of an expanded clone, and some rows leave it out.

V: TRBV7-2; size: few; CDR3: CASRTGGRRDTGELFF
V: TRBV11-2; size: NA; CDR3: CASSLGQTGGLETQYF
V: TRBV4-2; size: few; CDR3: CASSQDQDLAKNIQYF
V: TRBV7-6; size: NA; CDR3: CASSLILYNEQFF
V: TRBV2; size: NA; CDR3: CASSAGQVAYNEQFF
V: TRBV5-8; size: few; CDR3: CASSFYRDEAFF
V: TRBV7-8; size: few; CDR3: CASSLMGLAGVTQYF
V: TRBV7-6; size: NA; CDR3: CASSLNPVQPQHF
V: TRBV10-2; size: NA; CDR3: CASSAGNEQYF
V: TRBV5-6; size: NA; CDR3: CASSKGVPNEQFF
V: TRBV6-6; size: many; CDR3: CASSYSTGAEQYF
V: TRBV2; size: NA; CDR3: CASSEALVGTVGTGKGNEQFF
V: TRBV2; size: many; CDR3: CASSERGEKLFF
V: TRBV2; size: few; CDR3: CASRGSGRIWYEQYF
V: TRBV29-1; size: NA; CDR3: CSVDKLAGGADTQYF
V: TRBV18; size: few; CDR3: CASSPSIGLAGGPNEQYF
V: TRBV28; size: few; CDR3: CASSVRSYPGKETQYF
V: TRBV18; size: NA; CDR3: CASSPPIDSGRNEQYF
V: TRBV13; size: NA; CDR3: CASSIRAGGPYEQYF
V: TRBV28; size: few; CDR3: CASSPQVGLHTEAFF
V: TRBV6-5; size: few; CDR3: CASSYNEQARTFF
V: TRBV19; size: few; CDR3: CAGSRGPGYGYTF
V: TRBV7-3; size: NA; CDR3: CASSLSPSVTDTQYF
V: TRBV7-9; size: NA; CDR3: CASSLGILVGEPYEQYF
V: TRBV6-5; size: NA; CDR3: CASRRVSTDTQYF
V: TRBV5-4; size: NA; CDR3: CASSRGTGDQPQHF
V: TRBV7-3; size: few; CDR3: CASSAQGGEQYF
V: TRBV6-5; size: NA; CDR3: CAISSAGVNEQYF
V: TRBV27; size: few; CDR3: CATLLGEGF
V: TRBV9; size: NA; CDR3: CASSFRDLGANYGYTF
V: TRBV7-2; size: NA; CDR3: CASSLELAVNIQYF
V: TRBV18; size: NA; CDR3: CASSPRDSDGYTF
V: TRBV29-1; size: few; CDR3: CSVALQAYEQYF
V: TRBV7-9; size: few; CDR3: CASSSDRGGQPQHF
V: TRBV5-3; size: NA; CDR3: CARSLGTSRTGELFF
V: TRBV6-5; size: few; CDR3: CASRGFESSGYTF
V: TRBV4-1; size: NA; CDR3: CASSHPRRVTEAFF
V: TRBV7-3; size: NA; CDR3: CASSLAGGEQYF
V: TRBV14; size: NA; CDR3: CASSQDRVGYTF
V: TRBV28; size: NA; CDR3: CASSRDINSYTQYF